A selection of T cell receptor beta chains follows, all from one sample in a study of CD8+ T cells in alopecia areata. Measured with immunoSEQ multiplex PCR; TCRdb has only the in-frame clones, and not every one. The sample shows more than 200,000 clones, over 60% of them seen only once. This specimen was CD4+ T cells sorted from blood, taken at week 4, from a patient treated with tofacitinib. The receptor set was obtained from a human donor with alopecia areata. Both conserved end residues are part of each CDR3. Fields, in order: J gene, V gene, CDR3 protein.

J gene: TRBJ2-2
V gene: TRBV5-1
CDR3 protein: CASSLAAWTANTGELFF

J gene: TRBJ2-7
V gene: TRBV20-1
CDR3 protein: CSARDSYEQYF

J gene: TRBJ2-1
V gene: TRBV7-2
CDR3 protein: CASSSLGHNEQFF

J gene: TRBJ2-2
V gene: TRBV6-5
CDR3 protein: CASSRRGVLGGELFF

J gene: TRBJ2-1
V gene: TRBV5-1
CDR3 protein: CASSAGLDSYNEQFF

J gene: TRBJ1-2
V gene: TRBV5-4
CDR3 protein: CASSSSRGYTF

J gene: TRBJ2-6
V gene: TRBV30
CDR3 protein: CAWIKTGQPSGANVLTF

J gene: TRBJ1-1
V gene: TRBV18
CDR3 protein: CASSPRGPNTEAFF

J gene: TRBJ1-5
V gene: TRBV4-1
CDR3 protein: CASSQEMGASLGPQHF

J gene: TRBJ2-7
V gene: TRBV4-2
CDR3 protein: CASSQDWGPTYEQYF

J gene: TRBJ2-7
V gene: TRBV11-1
CDR3 protein: CASSLGTVTYEQYF

J gene: TRBJ2-5
V gene: TRBV27
CDR3 protein: CASSLGQGSETQYF

J gene: TRBJ2-3
V gene: TRBV29-1
CDR3 protein: CSVVASSANTQYF

J gene: TRBJ2-3
V gene: TRBV29-1
CDR3 protein: CSADYILTDTQYF

J gene: TRBJ2-7
V gene: TRBV30
CDR3 protein: CAWSLPGGEQYF

J gene: TRBJ1-5
V gene: TRBV2
CDR3 protein: CASSDPRDGNQPQHF

J gene: TRBJ1-1
V gene: TRBV27
CDR3 protein: CASFSPLRNTEAFF

J gene: TRBJ2-7
V gene: TRBV6-6
CDR3 protein: CASRGGNYEQYF

J gene: TRBJ1-6
V gene: TRBV10-3
CDR3 protein: CAISPSTNSPLHF

J gene: TRBJ2-5
V gene: TRBV29-1
CDR3 protein: CSAPAAASQETQYF

J gene: TRBJ2-3
V gene: TRBV6-5
CDR3 protein: CASSSAHPRTDTQYF

J gene: TRBJ1-2
V gene: TRBV29-1
CDR3 protein: CSVGGSQLTYGYTF

J gene: TRBJ2-7
V gene: TRBV6-1
CDR3 protein: CASSVARGTEQYF

J gene: TRBJ2-7
V gene: TRBV4-1
CDR3 protein: CASSQDHTTYEQYF

J gene: TRBJ2-3
V gene: TRBV18
CDR3 protein: CASSRGQVSTDTQYF